Presented here are 13 T cell receptor beta chains from one specimen sequenced in a study of human T cells and chemical hapten exposure (dated by TCRdb to about 2021). Receptors were amplified or captured by RACE. The data were produced on a NextSeq 500. The public reads were quality trimmed at Q25 with fastp and then assembled into clones with MiXCR by TCRdb, keeping productive beta chains. Each CDR3 protein gets just one entry, which takes the most common genes and DNA from the rows behind it. Across this sample there are 180,000 or so distinct CDR3 sequences, with around 24% seen only once. About 7% of the sample is in the top ten clones. The time point label for this specimen denotes: patch test 1, 2 weeks after DPC sensitization. According to the study, the label for this sample's treatment or condition signals: therapeutic diphenylcyclopropenone sensitization with weekly scalp DPC. The sample here was whole blood, taken in connection with sensitization to the hapten diphenylcyclopropenone (DPC). Source of these receptors: a woman aged 45-60 years with alopecia areata. Some clones in this sample may be carry-over from other donors' samples.

The chain couples TRBV10-3 to TRBJ2-5, with unresolved D. V was trimmed by 4 bases and J by 3 bases, leaving 6 bases between them. In germline, CDR1 is ENHRY, CDR2 SYGVKD. The CDR3 is 12 residues long. This CDR3 reads CAISAFEETQYF. The DNA of the CDR3 is TGTGCCATCAGTGCCTTCGAAGAGACCCAGTACTTC.

This clonotype showed up just a few times. The DNA for the CDR3 is TGCAGCGTTGACTCTGGATCTGGGGCCAACGTCCTGACTTTC. Its translation is CSVDSGSGANVLTF. The V and J genes are TRBV29-1 and TRBJ2-6; D unresolved. Germline CDR1 reads SQVTM; CDR2 reads ANQGSEA. Deletions cut 3 bases from V and 1 base from J, with 7 bases between. This CDR3 has 14 residues.

This clonotype was detected ten times or more. The rearrangement links TRBV24-1 to TRBJ2-1, with 7 bases aligning to TRBD2. The CDR3 totals 19 residues. Trimming cost V 5 bases and J 3 bases; bases outside gene matches: 18. CDR1 is KGHDR, CDR2 SFDVKD, per germline. The CDR3 sequence: CATSGSGRLGTTDYNEQFF. The CDR3 nucleotides are TGTGCCACCAGTGGTTCGGGACGCTTAGGGACTACCGACTACAATGAGCAGTTCTTC.

This sequence joins TRBV10-3 and TRBJ2-5; the match to TRBD2 covers 8 bases. The CDR3 loop spans 15 amino acids. Germline CDR1 and CDR2: ENHRY and SYGVKD. J gave up 4 bases and V 8 bases, and 12 bases lay outside the gene matches. The CDR3 loop is CAIQADGRAGETQYF. CDR3 bases: TGTGCCATCCAGGCGGACGGGAGGGCTGGAGAGACCCAGTACTTC.

The chain combines TRBV29-1 with TRBJ1-1; D not resolved. Trimming left V 5 bases short and J 1 base short, with 11 bases between. This CDR3 spans 13 amino acids. Germline CDR1 reads SQVTM; CDR2 reads ANQGSEA. The CDR3 sequence is CSVWITGNTEAFF. The CDR3 DNA reads TGCAGCGTTTGGATTACTGGGAACACTGAAGCTTTCTTT.

This clonotype was found a few times. The gene calls are TRBV7-9 and TRBJ2-1, with 15 bases lining up with TRBD2. This CDR3 comprises 21 residues. The germline V gene encodes CDR1 SEHNR and CDR2 FQNEAQ (reference sequence). V was clipped by 5 bases and J by 3 bases; unmatched bases: 17. CDR3 nucleotide sequence: TGTGCCAGCAGCCCGAAGGGGACTAGCGGGAGGCGGTTTTTTGGCTACAATGAGCAGTTCTTC. It yields the protein CASSPKGTSGRRFFGYNEQFF.

This clonotype was seen more than once but under ten times. The rearrangement joins TRBV2 to TRBJ2-3; D gene unclear. CDR3 length equals 12 residues. The V end was cut by 3 bases, the J end by 9 bases, with 10 bases between. Germline CDR1 is SNHLY and CDR2 is FYNNEI. CDR3 amino acids: CASSETSPTQYF. CDR3 sequence (DNA): TGTGCCAGCAGTGAGACCTCCCCCACGCAGTATTTT.

V gene TRBV29-1 combines with J gene TRBJ2-3, with D perhaps matching TRBD1 (6 bases). V lost 7 bases, J lost 0 bases, and 14 bases lay in between. This CDR3 region has 14 residues. Per the germline V gene, CDR1 is SQVTM and CDR2 is ANQGSEA. The CDR3 reads CSALHRDSTDTQYF. The CDR3 DNA is TGCAGCGCCCTACACAGGGATAGCACAGATACGCAGTATTTT.

The chain employs TRBV5-1 and TRBJ2-7; 10 bases are shared with TRBD2. This CDR3 has 14 residues. The V segment lost 2 bases and the J segment 4 bases; nucleotides outside the gene matches: 3. Germline loops: CDR1 SGHRS, CDR2 YFSETQ. CDR3 sequence (DNA): TGCGCCAGCAGCTTTAAGCGGGAGGGGTACGAGCAGTACTTC. It is translated as CASSFKREGYEQYF. The entire variable domain, with the rest obtained from reference TRBV5-1 and TRBJ2-7, is as follows: KAGVTQTPRYLIKTRGQQVTLSCSPISGHRSVSWYQQTPGQGLQFLFEYFSETQRNKGNFPGRFSGRQFSNSRSEMNVSTLELGDSALYLCASSFKREGYEQYFGPGTRLTVT.

At least ten counts were recorded for this clonotype. This sequence joins TRBV7-9 and TRBJ1-5, with a possible D match to TRBD1 (5 bases). V dropped 1 base and J dropped 6 bases, with 10 bases sitting between them. Germline values: CDR1 SEHNR, CDR2 FQNEAQ (reference sequence). The CDR3 totals 14 residues. The chain's CDR3 is CASSLGQGGQPQHF. DNA of the CDR3: TGTGCCAGCAGCTTAGGGCAGGGAGGTCAGCCCCAGCATTTT.

This rearrangement joins TRBV28 to TRBJ1-5; no reliable D call. The CDR3 has 15 amino acids. Trimming pared 2 bases from V and 7 bases from J, leaving 15 bases between. Germline CDR1 is MDHEN and CDR2 is SYDVKM. The CDR3 bases are TGTGCCAGCAGTTTAGTGCTCGGGGAAGGGCAGCCCCAGCATTTT. Its translation: CASSLVLGEGQPQHF.

This clonotype came up many times. The CDR3 nucleotides read TGTGCCAGCCAACTCCCAGGGGAAACCGGGGAGCTGTTTTTT. This translates into CASQLPGETGELFF. The chain is built from TRBV19 and TRBJ2-2; a weak D match, TRBD1 (6 bases). Trimming cost V 9 bases and J 5 bases, with 16 bases left between them. The CDR3 length is 14 residues. CDR1 is LNHDA and CDR2 is SQIVND in the germline V gene (reference sequence).

The CDR3: CSVQKRGTGDTEAFF. The DNA of the CDR3 is TGCAGCGTCCAAAAACGTGGGACAGGGGACACTGAAGCTTTCTTT. The J gene is TRBJ1-1, the V gene TRBV29-1; 10 bases match TRBD1. Trimming took 6 bases from V and 3 from J; bases not matched to a gene: 10. Germline assignment: CDR1 SQVTM and CDR2 ANQGSEA. The CDR3 has 15 residues.